The 9 T cell receptor beta chains in this list originate from one sample, sequenced in a study of T cells in narcolepsy. Clones were read by immunoSEQ multiplex PCR, and TCRdb kept only the in-frame ones, dropping some. This table has tens of thousands of clones, roughly 78% appearing once. The sequencing input was CD45RA- memory CD4+ T cells from PBMCs. These receptors all stem from a human donor with narcolepsy.

This chain joins TRBV18 and TRBJ1-1; possibly TRBD1 for D (6 bases). V lost 2 bases and J lost 5, with 9 bases in between. Germline V lookup: CDR1 KGHSH, CDR2 LQKENI. This CDR3 has 13 residues. CDR3 loop: CASSPFGQTEAFF. CDR3 bases: TGTGCCAGCTCACCATTTGGACAGACTGAAGCTTTCTTT. Filled out from reference TRBV18 and TRBJ1-1, the complete variable domain reads NAGVMQNPRHLVRRRGQEARLRCSPMKGHSHVYWYRQLPEEGLKFMVYLQKENIIDESGMPKERFSAEFPKEGPSILRIQQVVRGDSAAYFCASSPFGQTEAFFGQGTRLTVV.

V and J are TRBV2 and TRBJ2-7, with 7 bases matching TRBD1. V dropped 6 bases and J dropped 2; count of bases not matched to a gene: 10. This CDR3 contains 15 residues. Germline V CDR1 and CDR2: SNHLY, FYNNEI. CDR3 region: CASRKIAGTAYEQYF. CDR3 DNA sequence: TGTGCCAGCAGGAAGATTGCCGGGACAGCCTACGAGCAGTACTTC.

The rearrangement uses TRBV5-1 and TRBJ2-5; tentative D call: TRBD2 (6 bases). Germline lookup yields CDR1 SGHRS and CDR2 YFSETQ. Trimming stripped 3 bases from V and 4 bases from J, with 10 bases between. The length of the CDR3 is 13 residues. The CDR3 DNA reads TGCGCCAGCAGCTCGGCGGGGCGAGAGACCCAGTACTTC. It specifies CASSSAGRETQYF.

Details on this clone: An end of the junction differs from the germline gene, which may be a read error. V gene TRBV6-5 combines with J gene TRBJ2-6, with D maybe TRBD1 (5 bases). The CDR3 totals 16 residues. The germline CDR1 and CDR2 sequences are MNHEY and SVGAGI. The CDR3 coding sequence is TGTGCCGGCAGTTACTCCCCAGGGAACTGGGCCAACGTCCTGACTTTC. Encoded protein: CAGSYSPGNWANVLTF.

This clone showed up just a few times. The chain is built from TRBV5-1 and TRBJ2-3; D ambiguous. The germline V and J ends were trimmed by 0 bases and 0 bases, with 8 bases remaining between them. CDR1 is SGHRS, CDR2 YFSETQ, per germline. This CDR3 is 15 amino acids long. The CDR3 loop reads CASSLAGPSTDTQYF. CDR3 DNA sequence: TGCGCCAGCAGCTTGGCCGGGCCGAGCACAGATACGCAGTATTTT. The full variable domain, rest sourced from reference TRBV5-1 and TRBJ2-3, is KAGVTQTPRYLIKTRGQQVTLSCSPISGHRSVSWYQQTPGQGLQFLFEYFSETQRNKGNFPGRFSGRQFSNSRSEMNVSTLELGDSALYLCASSLAGPSTDTQYFGPGTRLTVL.

V gene TRBV29-1 combines with J gene TRBJ2-2; the D gene is possibly TRBD2 (6 bases). V lost 7 bases and J lost 2, with 20 bases in between. CDR3 size: 16 residues. CDR1 is SQVTM, CDR2 ANQGSEA, per germline. The CDR3 loop is CSASVGDGSNTGELFF. CDR3 in DNA: TGCAGCGCCTCAGTAGGGGACGGGAGTAACACCGGGGAGCTGTTTTTT.

The chain recombines TRBV5-1 with TRBJ2-5; D might be TRBD2 (5 bases). There are 16 residues in the CDR3. Trimming took off 1 base at V and 5 bases at J, with 18 bases between the two ends. From germline, CDR1 is SGHRS and CDR2 YFSETQ. The CDR3 bases are TGCGCCAGCAGCTTGAGTTCGGGATCGGTGAGGGAGACCCAGTACTTC. Amino acids: CASSLSSGSVRETQYF.

The V call is TRBV7-9, the J call TRBJ2-5, with 10 positions matching TRBD1. V trimming: 1 base; J trimming: 2 bases; junction bases outside the gene matches: 4. The CDR3 is made up of 16 amino acids. Germline V lookup: CDR1 SEHNR, CDR2 FQNEAQ (reference sequence). CDR3 coding DNA: TGTGCCAGCAGCTTAGGACAGGGGGCAGGACAAGAGACCCAGTACTTC. Amino acid sequence: CASSLGQGAGQETQYF.

This chain links TRBV5-6 with TRBJ1-2, with D perhaps TRBD1 (5 bases). V shed 0 bases and J shed 1 base, with 16 bases lying between them. Germline V gene data show CDR1 as SGHDT and CDR2 as YYEEEE. The CDR3 spans 17 residues. The CDR3 region is CASSLVAEGVLNYGYTF. The DNA for the CDR3 is TGTGCCAGCAGCTTGGTGGCTGAAGGGGTCCTTAACTATGGCTACACCTTC.